This note documents a single T cell receptor (beta chain) sequence. Its matching antigen is unknown. Naive CD45RA+ and memory CD45RA-negative subsets were split from CD4+ cells. The CDR3 totals 15 residues. Per the germline V gene, CDR1 is SEHNR and CDR2 is FQNEAQ (reference sequence). Trimming removed 7 bases from V and 5 bases from J; junction bases left unmatched: 9. Repertoires were generated with immunoSEQ multiplex PCR, while TCRdb's copy carries only in-frame clones and drops some. The table records 2 million to 2.5 million clones, about 90% of them present only once. The data derive from a study of shared clonotypes between healthy human individuals. Study findings and constraints: Sampling covered nothing but blood. Tissue TCR repertoires likely differ from those found in blood.

Sequencing was performed on naive CD4+ T cells from PBMCs. Stated subset: CD45RA+ positively selected. The rearrangement joins TRBV7-9 to TRBJ2-1, with 9 bases identical to TRBD2. This receptor was obtained from a man between 18 and 35 years old in good health. Some clones in this sample may be carry-over from other donors' samples. CDR3 sequence: CASTLRLAGNNEQFF. The CDR3 DNA reads as TGTGCCAGCACCCTTAGGCTAGCGGGGAACAATGAGCAGTTCTTC.